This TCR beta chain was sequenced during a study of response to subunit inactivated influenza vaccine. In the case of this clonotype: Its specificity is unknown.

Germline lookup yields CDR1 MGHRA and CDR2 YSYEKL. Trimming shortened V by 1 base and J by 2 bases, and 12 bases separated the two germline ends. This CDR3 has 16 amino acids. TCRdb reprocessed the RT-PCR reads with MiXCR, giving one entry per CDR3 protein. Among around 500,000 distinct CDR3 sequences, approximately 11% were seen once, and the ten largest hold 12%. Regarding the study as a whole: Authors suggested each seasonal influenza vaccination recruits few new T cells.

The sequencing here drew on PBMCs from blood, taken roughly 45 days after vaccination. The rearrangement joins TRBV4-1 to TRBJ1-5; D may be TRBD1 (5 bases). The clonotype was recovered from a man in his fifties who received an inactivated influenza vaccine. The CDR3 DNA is TGCGCCAGCAGCCAAGGGACACTTTGGGGCAATCAGCCCCAGCATTTT. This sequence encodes CASSQGTLWGNQPQHF.